This T cell receptor beta chain is drawn from a study of T cell clones after liver transplantation. Study overall: TCRbeta sequencing after a pre-transplant mixed lymphocyte reaction identified graft-donor-reactive clones, later tracked in post-transplant blood. HCV positivity affected three of eight recipients; the rest lacked autoimmune or viral indications. Subjects received no induction therapy and standard immunosuppression until randomization at 12-24 months post-transplant.

Findings and caveats of the study: In a couple of subjects, few donor cells limited the measurable donor-reactive repertoire.

V shed 6 bases and J 5 bases; nucleotides not matched to a gene: 13. The CDR3 is made up of 17 amino acids. Per the germline V gene, CDR1 is LNHDA and CDR2 is SQIVND (reference sequence). The table came from immunoSEQ multiplex PCR; TCRdb's copy has only in-frame clones and leaves some out. The profile covers fewer than 50,000 clones, with 86% appearing a single time and 2.5% taken by the ten largest. Notes on this clone: Its antigen remains unknown.

The chain recombines TRBV19 with TRBJ2-2, with 9 nucleotides matching TRBD1. Material: CD4+ T cells from blood, obtained 24 months after liver transplant. The source of this sequence is a human patient who received a liver transplant. Part of the T cells may come from the graft donor. CDR3 in DNA: TGTGCCAGTAGGCGGGGACAGGGAGGATTTAATACCGGGGAGCTGTTTTTT. Encoded protein: CASRRGQGGFNTGELFF.